The 28 T cell receptor beta chains below come from one sample, sequenced in a study of CD4 T cells in relation to SARS-CoV-2 and coronaviruses. Measured with immunoSEQ multiplex PCR; TCRdb has only the in-frame clones, and not every one. This sample has some 64,000 clones, with about 95% found just once. The unexposed donors gave CD4+ T cells in about 2011-2019, prior to COVID-19. Sequenced input: naive CD4+ T cells from PBMCs. Indicated subset: naive CD4+ T cells isolated by negative enrichment. Receptors originate from a human donor in good health.

The J gene is TRBJ1-1, the V gene TRBV20-1; D is uncertain. This CDR3 contains 11 residues. Germline-derived CDR1 and CDR2 are DFQATT and SNEGSKA (reference sequence). Trimming removed 1 base from V and 14 bases from J, with 14 bases in between. CDR3 loop: CSARVRQKSFF. As DNA, the CDR3 is TGCAGTGCTAGAGTCCGTCAGAAATCCTTCTTT.

V gene TRBV28 combines with J gene TRBJ2-1; D is perhaps TRBD1 (5 bases). CDR1 MDHEN and CDR2 SYDVKM come from the germline V gene. Between the trimmed V and J ends, which lost 3 bases and 0 bases, there was a span of 18 bases. The CDR3 has 18 amino acids. CDR3 loop: CASSFFLGLLSSYNEQFF. DNA of the CDR3: TGTGCCAGCAGTTTCTTCTTGGGGCTTCTGAGCTCCTACAATGAGCAGTTCTTC.

V is TRBV19 and J is TRBJ1-5; 7 nucleotides match TRBD1. CDR3 length: 15 amino acids. The ends lost 8 bases at V and 3 bases at J; junction bases unmatched: 10. Germline V CDR1 and CDR2: LNHDA, SQIVND (reference sequence). The CDR3 loop reads CASVRGGQTNQPQHF. In DNA form, the CDR3 reads TGTGCCAGTGTAAGGGGGGGACAGACCAATCAGCCCCAGCATTTT. The full variable domain, its missing parts supplied by reference TRBV19 and TRBJ1-5, is DGGITQSPKYLFRKEGQNVTLSCEQNLNHDAMYWYRQDPGQGLRLIYYSQIVNDFQKGDIAEGYSVSREKKESFPLTVTSAQKNPTAFYLCASVRGGQTNQPQHFGDGTRLSIL.

The chain uses TRBV5-1 and TRBJ2-7; 8 bases match TRBD1. V gave up 4 bases and J gave up 3 bases; unmatched junction bases: 3. The CDR3 loop spans 13 amino acids. Germline loops: CDR1 SGHRS, CDR2 YFSETQ. CDR3 residues: CASSPQGGYEQYF. DNA for the CDR3: TGCGCCAGCAGCCCACAGGGGGGCTACGAGCAGTACTTC.

The chain uses TRBV28 and TRBJ2-7, with a tentative D call TRBD2 (6 bases). Germline loops: CDR1 MDHEN, CDR2 SYDVKM. Trimming took 2 bases from V and 3 from J, leaving 11 bases between them. The CDR3 has 14 residues. The CDR3 nucleotides read TGTGCCAGCAGTTTACCCCTGGGACTCTACGAGCAGTACTTC. It specifies CASSLPLGLYEQYF.

V usage is TRBV7-9 and J usage is TRBJ2-7, with D perhaps given as TRBD1 or TRBD2 (6 bases each). This CDR3 has 14 amino acids. Trimming removed 1 base at V and 7 bases at J, with 14 bases between. The germline V gene encodes CDR1 SEHNR and CDR2 FQNEAQ (reference sequence). DNA for the CDR3: TGTGCCAGCAGCTTAGGCGGGGTAGGGGGTGAGCAGTACTTC. The encoded protein is CASSLGGVGGEQYF.

V is TRBV7-6 and J is TRBJ2-5; the match to TRBD1 covers 10 bases. V dropped 4 bases and J dropped 4; count of bases not matched to a gene: 6. The CDR3 runs to 15 residues. Germline CDR1 reads SGHVS; CDR2 reads FNYEAQ. The DNA of the CDR3 is TGTGCCAGCAGCTGGGGGACAGGGGTTCCAGAGACCCAGTACTTC. Its protein is CASSWGTGVPETQYF.

The V gene is TRBV28, the J gene TRBJ2-7; TRBD2 agrees at 8 bases. Germline V gives CDR1 MDHEN, CDR2 SYDVKM. V lost 2 bases and J lost 0; bases outside the gene matches: 6. This CDR3 has 16 residues. The CDR3 DNA is TGTGCCAGCAGTTTAGGGGGCGCGGGGGGCTCCTACGAGCAGTACTTC. Translated, it gives CASSLGGAGGSYEQYF.

The rearrangement uses TRBV7-9 and TRBJ2-1, with no clear D. This CDR3 has 15 amino acids. Trimming stripped 1 base from V and 8 bases from J, with 15 bases between. Germline V gene sequence: CDR1 SEHNR, CDR2 FQNEAQ (reference sequence). The CDR3 nucleotides read TGTGCCAGCAGCTTAGGGCTTGATAGTGGAGATGAGCAGTTCTTC. This sequence encodes CASSLGLDSGDEQFF.

The chain employs TRBV19 and TRBJ1-5; 7 bases agree with TRBD1. V shed 8 bases and J 3 bases; nucleotides not matched to a gene: 7. Per germline, CDR1 LNHDA and CDR2 SQIVND (reference sequence). The CDR3 is made up of 14 amino acids. Here the CDR3 reads CASWTGDINQPQHF. CDR3 sequence (DNA): TGTGCCAGTTGGACAGGCGACATCAATCAGCCCCAGCATTTT. Using reference TRBV19 and TRBJ1-5 for the parts outside the CDR3, the full variable domain is DGGITQSPKYLFRKEGQNVTLSCEQNLNHDAMYWYRQDPGQGLRLIYYSQIVNDFQKGDIAEGYSVSREKKESFPLTVTSAQKNPTAFYLCASWTGDINQPQHFGDGTRLSIL.

V and J are TRBV3-1 (or the pseudogene TRBV3-2) and TRBJ2-5; 7 nucleotides agree with TRBD1. In germline, CDR1 is LGHDT, CDR2 YNNKEL (reference sequence). The CDR3 is 15 residues long. With V trimmed by 4 bases and J by 4 bases, 9 bases remained unmatched. CDR3 DNA sequence: TGTGCCAGCAGCCTCAAGCAGGGGGTAGGAGAGACCCAGTACTTC. Translated: CASSLKQGVGETQYF.

This chain connects TRBV7-9 to TRBJ1-2, with a tentative D call TRBD1 (5 bases). This CDR3 contains 17 residues. V dropped 2 bases and J dropped 3 bases, with 19 bases sitting between them. Germline values: CDR1 SEHNR, CDR2 FQNEAQ (reference sequence). The CDR3 nucleotides are TGTGCCAGCAGCTTAATTACGGGGGGACGTCTGTACTATGGCTACACCTTC. Translation: CASSLITGGRLYYGYTF.

Turning to this clone: The sample contains more than one DNA sequence encoding this CDR3. The rearrangement links TRBV10-2 to TRBJ2-5; TRBD2 aligns across 9 bases. The CDR3 loop spans 15 amino acids. The V and J ends lost 4 bases and 5 bases, in that order; junction bases with no gene match: 8. Germline values: CDR1 WSHSY, CDR2 SAAADI. The CDR3 DNA follows: TGCGCCAGCAGTGTCGCGGGGGGGGCGCGGGAGACCCAGTACTTC. Amino acids: CASSVAGGARETQYF.

The chain couples TRBV18 to TRBJ2-1; the match to TRBD2 covers 12 bases. CDR3 length: 15 residues. J lost 5 bases, V lost 5 bases, and 4 bases had no gene match. Germline V gives CDR1 KGHSH, CDR2 LQKENI. CDR3 DNA sequence: TGTGCCAGCTCAGCACTAGCGGGAGGAGACAATGAGCAGTTCTTC. It translates to CASSALAGGDNEQFF.

This clone was seen just once. The chain couples TRBV24-1 to TRBJ1-5, with 7 nucleotides matching TRBD1. With V trimmed by 3 bases and J by 3 bases, 4 bases remained unmatched. Germline loops: CDR1 KGHDR, CDR2 SFDVKD. This CDR3 has 15 amino acids. DNA of the CDR3: TGTGCCACCAGTGATCGGACAGGCCCCAATCAGCCCCAGCATTTT. Protein product: CATSDRTGPNQPQHF.

This chain joins TRBV13 and TRBJ2-2, with 8 bases aligning to TRBD1. This CDR3 spans 16 amino acids. From germline, CDR1 is PRHDT and CDR2 FYEKMQ (reference sequence). Trimming cost V 3 bases and J 4 bases; bases outside gene matches: 7. As DNA, the CDR3 is TGTGCCAGCAGCTTGTACAGGACAGGGATCACCGGGGAGCTGTTTTTT. The encoded protein is CASSLYRTGITGELFF.

J is TRBJ1-6 and V is TRBV27; 7 positions agree with TRBD1. V was pared by 5 bases and J by 2 bases, with 6 bases of the junction left unmatched. The CDR3 covers 16 residues. Germline assignment: CDR1 MNHEY and CDR2 SMNVEV (reference sequence). Here the CDR3 reads CASSKQGITYNSPLHF. DNA of the CDR3: TGTGCCAGCAGTAAACAGGGGATAACCTATAATTCACCCCTCCACTTT.

The table lists this clone with a few counts. The chain combines TRBV5-6 with TRBJ1-2; 9 bases match TRBD1. The CDR3 sequence is 17 residues long. The V and J ends lost 3 bases and 2 bases, in that order; junction bases with no gene match: 11. CDR1 is SGHDT and CDR2 is YYEEEE in the germline V gene. The CDR3 sequence: CASSSAQGARRNYGYTF. The CDR3 DNA is TGTGCCAGCAGCTCGGCACAGGGGGCGCGGCGGAACTATGGCTACACCTTC.

The V gene is TRBV12-3 or TRBV12-4, the J gene TRBJ1-2; maybe TRBD1 (6 bases). The CDR3 length is 13 residues. V gave up 1 base and J gave up 6 bases, with 9 bases separating them. CDR3 amino acids: CASSLVQGHGYTF. For the CDR3, the DNA is TGTGCCAGCAGTTTAGTACAGGGACATGGCTACACCTTC.

This chain links TRBV28 with TRBJ2-7; D remains ambiguous. V dropped 3 bases and J dropped 5 bases, with 26 bases sitting between them. This CDR3 is 18 amino acids long. Germline-derived CDR1 and CDR2 are MDHEN and SYDVKM. CDR3 in amino acids: CASSFSSYPSINFNEQYF. CDR3 sequence (DNA): TGTGCCAGCAGTTTTTCCTCTTACCCTTCTATAAACTTCAACGAGCAGTACTTC.

The CDR3 here is CASSLASGFYEQYF. The CDR3 bases are TGTGCCAGCAGCTTAGCTAGCGGATTCTACGAGCAGTACTTC. The chain links TRBV7-6 to TRBJ2-7; D might be TRBD2 (6 bases). The CDR3 spans 14 residues. CDR1 and CDR2 (germline): SGHVS, FNYEAQ. Trimming left V 0 bases short and J 3 bases short, with 9 bases between.

Remarks on this clone: Other nucleotide sequences from this sample produce the same CDR3. This rearrangement joins TRBV5-1 to TRBJ2-7; D gene ambiguous. Germline loops: CDR1 SGHRS, CDR2 YFSETQ. Trimming pared 0 bases from V and 0 bases from J, leaving 4 bases between. CDR3 length: 13 amino acids. The DNA of the CDR3 is TGCGCCAGCAGCTTGGGCAGCTCCTACGAGCAGTACTTC. As protein: CASSLGSSYEQYF. The complete variable domain, with remaining parts taken from reference TRBV5-1 and TRBJ2-7, reads KAGVTQTPRYLIKTRGQQVTLSCSPISGHRSVSWYQQTPGQGLQFLFEYFSETQRNKGNFPGRFSGRQFSNSRSEMNVSTLELGDSALYLCASSLGSSYEQYFGPGTRLTVT.

The V call is TRBV6-1, the J call TRBJ1-6, with TRBD1 identical over 7 bases. There are 17 residues in the CDR3. V lost 2 bases, J lost 9 bases, and 13 bases stayed unmatched. Germline V gene sequence: CDR1 MNHNS, CDR2 SASEGT. CDR3 sequence (DNA): TGTGCCAGCAGTGAAATAGGGAACAGGGGTTTGGGTTCACCCCTCCACTTT. This sequence encodes CASSEIGNRGLGSPLHF.

The V and J genes are TRBV18 and TRBJ2-4; 14 bases agree with TRBD2. Per the germline V gene, CDR1 is KGHSH and CDR2 is LQKENI. The CDR3 is made up of 21 amino acids. V dropped 3 bases and J dropped 1; count of bases not matched to a gene: 14. The CDR3 here is CASSPQGGLAGAQWAKNIQYF. DNA of the CDR3: TGTGCCAGCTCACCGCAAGGGGGACTAGCGGGGGCACAATGGGCCAAAAACATTCAGTACTTC.

This clone was observed a few times. The V and J genes are TRBV28 and TRBJ2-3, with D unclear. The germline V and J ends were trimmed by 5 bases and 4 bases, with 22 bases remaining between them. This CDR3 has 17 residues. CDR1 is MDHEN, CDR2 SYDVKM, per germline. The DNA for the CDR3 is TGTGCCAGCAGTCCAACTAAGAAGCCCCTTGGCGCAGATACGCAGTATTTT. Its protein product is CASSPTKKPLGADTQYF.

The rearrangement links TRBV7-3 to TRBJ2-3, with 7 bases fitting TRBD2. Losses at the gene ends were 0 bases for V and 4 bases for J; bases not matched to a gene: 7. Germline V gene lookup returns CDR1 SGHTA and CDR2 FQGTGA. CDR3 length equals 16 residues. For the CDR3, the DNA is TGTGCCAGCAGCTTAACCCATGTTGCGGGAGCAGATACGCAGTATTTT. Translated, it gives CASSLTHVAGADTQYF. Supplemented by reference TRBV7-3 and TRBJ2-3, the full variable domain reads GAGVSQTPSNKVTEKGKYVELRCDPISGHTALYWYRQSLGQGPEFLIYFQGTGAADDSGLPNDRFFAVRPEGSVSTLKIQRTERGDSAVYLCASSLTHVAGADTQYFGPGTRLTVL.

The chain links TRBV6-5 to TRBJ2-4; 7 bases align to TRBD1. Germline trimming cut 6 bases from V and 7 bases from J; bases unmatched to any gene: 3. This CDR3 is 12 amino acids long. Per germline, CDR1 MNHEY and CDR2 SVGAGI. The DNA of the CDR3 is TGTGCCAGCAGCCTGACAGGGAACATTCAGTACTTC. It encodes CASSLTGNIQYF.

In its sample, this clone was seen once. The V call is TRBV5-5, the J call TRBJ2-7; no clear D gene. Germline lookup yields CDR1 SGHKS and CDR2 YYEKEE (reference sequence). V dropped 0 bases and J dropped 1 base, with 5 bases sitting between them. This CDR3 contains 13 residues. CDR3 nucleotides: TGTGCCAGCAGCTTGGTGGGGTCCTACGAGCAGTACTTC. As protein: CASSLVGSYEQYF.